A selection of T cell receptor beta chains follows, all from one sample in a study of cytomegalovirus exposure and HLA in healthy donors. Sequenced by immunoSEQ multiplex PCR; TCRdb stores in-frame clones only, minus some. The sample holds approximately 120,000 clones, 88% seen once. Sequencing input: PBMCs. The origin of the receptors is a woman aged 18-29 years in good health and CMV-seronegative. Each CDR3 is given with its conserved first and last residue. D genes are given only for firm matches. Clone sizes are given selectively: once, few, many, or a class where the clone is expanded.

cdr3_aa: CASSYSQGLTEAFF
cdr3_nt: TGTGCCAGCAGTTACTCGCAGGGTTTGACTGAAGCTTTCTTT
d_call: NA
j_call: TRBJ1-1
v_call: TRBV6-5
clone_size: NA

cdr3_aa: CASSLSHTEAFF
cdr3_nt: TGTGCCAGCAGCCTCAGTCACACTGAAGCTTTCTTT
d_call: NA
j_call: TRBJ1-1
v_call: TRBV13
clone_size: NA

cdr3_aa: CSVNRGQNTEAFF
cdr3_nt: TGCAGCGTGAACAGGGGACAGAACACTGAAGCTTTCTTT
d_call: TRBD1
j_call: TRBJ1-1
v_call: TRBV29-1
clone_size: NA

cdr3_aa: CAISEPTRGFAFF
cdr3_nt: TGTGCCATCAGTGAGCCCACCAGGGGGTTTGCTTTCTTT
d_call: TRBD1
j_call: TRBJ1-1
v_call: TRBV10-3
clone_size: NA

cdr3_aa: CATGVGGGDAETQYF
cdr3_nt: TGTGCCACCGGCGTTGGGGGGGGCGACGCAGAGACCCAGTACTTC
d_call: NA
j_call: TRBJ2-5
v_call: TRBV28
clone_size: NA

cdr3_aa: CAHRTGTSGTNNEQFF
cdr3_nt: TGTGCCCACAGAACCGGGACTAGCGGGACCAACAATGAGCAGTTCTTC
d_call: TRBD2
j_call: TRBJ2-1
v_call: TRBV30
clone_size: NA

cdr3_aa: CSAPAGYEQYF
cdr3_nt: TGCAGTGCTCCCGCCGGCTACGAGCAGTACTTC
d_call: NA
j_call: TRBJ2-7
v_call: TRBV20-1
clone_size: few

cdr3_aa: CASSPPRVLGRRGLSEQYF
cdr3_nt: TGTGCCAGCTCACCACCGAGGGTTTTGGGACGGCGGGGCCTAAGCGAGCAGTACTTC
d_call: NA
j_call: TRBJ2-7
v_call: TRBV18
clone_size: NA

cdr3_aa: CASSIGPSGRGEQYF
cdr3_nt: TGTGCCAGTAGTATAGGACCTAGCGGGAGGGGCGAGCAGTACTTC
d_call: TRBD2
j_call: TRBJ2-7
v_call: TRBV19
clone_size: NA

cdr3_aa: CASSQSIRGYSNQPQHF
cdr3_nt: TGTGCCAGCAGCCAATCGATAAGGGGATATAGCAATCAGCCCCAGCATTTT
d_call: NA
j_call: TRBJ1-5
v_call: TRBV9
clone_size: NA

cdr3_aa: CASSQDRVGNTQYF
cdr3_nt: TGTGCCAGCAGCCAAGATCGGGTCGGGAATACGCAGTATTTT
d_call: NA
j_call: TRBJ2-3
v_call: TRBV4-2
clone_size: NA

cdr3_aa: CASSELTRSPGYEQYF
cdr3_nt: TGTGCCAGCAGTGAGCTGACACGATCGCCAGGCTACGAGCAGTACTTC
d_call: NA
j_call: TRBJ2-7
v_call: TRBV27
clone_size: NA

cdr3_aa: CASSLSGQGYNQPQHF
cdr3_nt: TGTGCCAGCAGTTTATCGGGACAGGGGTATAATCAGCCCCAGCATTTT
d_call: TRBD1
j_call: TRBJ1-5
v_call: TRBV28
clone_size: NA

cdr3_aa: CASSLGPTYEQYF
cdr3_nt: TGTGCCAGCAGTTTGGGCCCCACCTACGAGCAGTACTTC
d_call: NA
j_call: TRBJ2-7
v_call: TRBV6-5
clone_size: NA

cdr3_aa: CASSQAAGTASYEQYF
cdr3_nt: TGTGCCAGCAGCCAAGCCGCCGGGACAGCCTCCTACGAGCAGTACTTC
d_call: TRBD1
j_call: TRBJ2-7
v_call: TRBV4-2
clone_size: NA

cdr3_aa: CASSPGGTQGAGGYTF
cdr3_nt: TGTGCCAGCAGTCCCGGCGGGACCCAGGGGGCGGGTGGCTACACCTTC
d_call: TRBD1
j_call: TRBJ1-2
v_call: TRBV28
clone_size: NA

cdr3_aa: CASTLAGAYQETQYF
cdr3_nt: TGTGCCAGCACTCTAGCGGGGGCCTACCAAGAGACCCAGTACTTC
d_call: TRBD2
j_call: TRBJ2-5
v_call: TRBV9
clone_size: NA

cdr3_aa: CASSLKSDRLSSGNTIYF
cdr3_nt: TGTGCCAGCAGTTTGAAATCGGACAGACTCAGCTCTGGAAACACCATATATTTT
d_call: NA
j_call: TRBJ1-3
v_call: TRBV27
clone_size: NA

cdr3_aa: CASSQGGLNGNTIYF
cdr3_nt: TGTGCCAGCAGCCAAGGCGGTTTAAATGGAAACACCATATATTTT
d_call: NA
j_call: TRBJ1-3
v_call: TRBV7-2
clone_size: NA

cdr3_aa: CASSGQGAVNQPQHF
cdr3_nt: TGTGCCAGCAGTGGACAGGGGGCGGTCAATCAGCCCCAGCATTTT
d_call: TRBD1
j_call: TRBJ1-5
v_call: TRBV6-1
clone_size: NA

cdr3_aa: CASSLKETIGSSYEQYF
cdr3_nt: TGTGCCAGCAGCTTAAAAGAGACAATTGGTTCCAGCTACGAGCAGTACTTC
d_call: NA
j_call: TRBJ2-7
v_call: TRBV7-2
clone_size: NA

cdr3_aa: CASSLAQAGAWYNEQFF
cdr3_nt: TGTGCCAGCAGCTTAGCCCAAGCGGGAGCTTGGTACAATGAGCAGTTCTTC
d_call: TRBD2
j_call: TRBJ2-1
v_call: TRBV7-2
clone_size: NA